These T cell receptor beta chains were read from a single sample in a study of shared clonotypes between healthy human individuals. The method was immunoSEQ multiplex PCR; TCRdb's version includes in-frame clones alone and lacks a portion of them. Among about 1.5 million clones, more than 95% were seen once, and the ten largest hold roughly 1.2%. The sequencing sample was made of naive CD4+ T cells sorted from blood. Receptors originate from a man aged 25-45 years in good health. CDR3s include the opening cysteine and the closing phenylalanine or tryptophan. The D gene is left open where the match is weak. For some rows the clone size is stated as once, few or many, or as a class when expanded; others skip it.

d_call	clone_size	v_call	j_call	cdr3_aa	cdr3_nt
TRBD2	NA	TRBV19	TRBJ2-3	CASTVAGWGGDTQYF	TGTGCCAGCACTGTTGCAGGTTGGGGGGGAGATACGCAGTATTTT
TRBD1	NA	TRBV19	TRBJ1-5	CASSIVRTGGIQPQHF	TGTGCCAGTAGTATAGTGAGGACAGGGGGCATTCAGCCCCAGCATTTT
TRBD1	NA	TRBV5-4	TRBJ2-5	CASSLARGAGGSFETQYF	TGTGCCAGCAGCTTGGCTAGGGGCGCAGGGGGCTCTTTTGAGACCCAGTACTTC
TRBD2	NA	TRBV5-1	TRBJ2-1	CASKRAGGPDEQFF	TGCGCCAGCAAAAGGGCGGGAGGGCCCGATGAGCAGTTCTTC
TRBD1	NA	TRBV27	TRBJ2-5	CASSPRGTGREETQYF	TGTGCCAGCAGTCCCCGCGGGACAGGGAGAGAAGAGACCCAGTACTTC
NA	NA	TRBV5-1	TRBJ1-1	CASSPGANTEAFF	TGCGCCAGCAGCCCGGGGGCGAACACTGAAGCTTTCTTT
TRBD2	NA	TRBV9	TRBJ2-1	CASSVATESGSKFF	TGTGCCAGCAGCGTAGCTACGGAAAGCGGGAGCAAATTCTTC
NA	NA	TRBV29-1	TRBJ2-4	CSVEPWESNIQYF	TGCAGCGTTGAACCATGGGAATCAAACATTCAGTACTTC
NA	NA	TRBV11-2	TRBJ2-3	CASSATDTQYF	TGTGCCAGCAGCGCCACAGATACGCAGTATTTT
TRBD2	once	TRBV11-2	TRBJ2-3	CASSLLRTSGSFDTQYF	TGTGCCAGCAGCTTACTCAGGACTAGCGGGAGCTTTGATACGCAGTATTTT
NA	NA	TRBV6-1	TRBJ2-1	CASSADILGFNEQFF	TGTGCCAGCAGTGCAGATATTTTGGGCTTCAATGAGCAGTTCTTC
NA	few	TRBV28	TRBJ1-2	CASRETANYGYTF	TGTGCCAGCAGAGAGACAGCTAACTATGGCTACACCTTC
TRBD2	NA	TRBV29-1	TRBJ2-1	CSVGLAGGYNEQFF	TGCAGCGTCGGACTAGCGGGGGGATACAATGAGCAGTTCTTC
TRBD2	NA	TRBV2	TRBJ2-1	CATQLGLAGWAYNEQFF	TGTGCCACCCAGTTAGGACTAGCGGGATGGGCCTACAATGAGCAGTTCTTC
TRBD2	NA	TRBV5-1	TRBJ2-5	CASSGLAAQETQYF	TGCGCCAGCAGCGGACTAGCGGCACAAGAGACCCAGTACTTC
NA	NA	TRBV19	TRBJ1-4	CASSIQGNEKLFF	TGTGCCAGTAGTATACAGGGTAATGAAAAACTGTTTTTT
TRBD2	NA	TRBV5-5	TRBJ2-1	CASSSLAGGRLNEQFF	TGTGCCAGCAGCTCCCTAGCGGGAGGCCGACTAAATGAGCAGTTCTTC
NA	once	TRBV5-1	TRBJ2-7	CASSQGGVSYEQYF	TGCGCCAGCAGCCAAGGGGGGGTCTCCTACGAGCAGTACTTC
NA	NA	TRBV13	TRBJ2-3	CASSLDWMGTDTQYF	TGTGCCAGCAGCTTAGATTGGATGGGCACAGATACGCAGTATTTT
NA	NA	TRBV5-4	TRBJ2-7	CASSFLAGSSYEQYF	TGTGCCAGCAGCTTCCTGGCAGGGTCATCCTACGAGCAGTACTTC
NA	NA	TRBV7-9	TRBJ1-4	CASSLETVEKLFF	TGTGCCAGCAGCTTAGAGACGGTAGAAAAACTGTTTTTT
TRBD1	NA	TRBV14	TRBJ2-3	CASSGKRTGGTDTQYF	TGTGCCAGCAGCGGAAAAAGGACAGGGGGGACAGATACGCAGTATTTT
NA	NA	TRBV5-1	TRBJ2-7	CASTNSGRDYEQYF	TGCGCCAGCACCAATTCCGGACGGGACTACGAGCAGTACTTC
TRBD1	NA	TRBV30	TRBJ2-2	CAWSPGTGTAGELFF	TGTGCCTGGAGCCCGGGGACAGGGACGGCCGGGGAGCTGTTTTTT
NA	NA	TRBV7-6	TRBJ2-2	CASSLALRTTGELFF	TGTGCCAGCAGCTTAGCGCTCAGGACCACCGGGGAGCTGTTTTTT
TRBD2	NA	TRBV11-2	TRBJ2-1	CASSLGALAGGPEEQFF	TGTGCCAGCAGCTTAGGGGCACTAGCGGGAGGGCCGGAAGAGCAGTTCTTC
NA	NA	TRBV27	TRBJ2-3	CASSLIRGPVADTQYF	TGTGCCAGCAGTTTGATTCGAGGTCCAGTCGCAGATACGCAGTATTTT
NA	NA	TRBV9	TRBJ1-3	CASSARYSGNTIYF	TGTGCCAGCAGCGCTCGATACTCTGGAAACACCATATATTTT
NA	NA	TRBV5-4	TRBJ1-2	CASSVFVGRLNYGYTF	TGTGCCAGCAGCGTGTTTGTGGGTCGACTAAACTATGGCTACACCTTC
NA	NA	TRBV25-1	TRBJ1-2	CASSPDTNYGYTF	TGTGCCAGCAGTCCGGACACCAACTATGGCTACACCTTC
TRBD1	NA	TRBV19	TRBJ1-1	CASSILDRGLGTEAFF	TGTGCCAGTAGTATCCTCGACAGGGGGCTGGGCACTGAAGCTTTCTTT
TRBD2	NA	TRBV28	TRBJ2-7	CASSFPSGLAGGAQYF	TGTGCCAGCAGTTTTCCCTCGGGACTAGCGGGAGGAGCGCAGTACTTC
NA	NA	TRBV28	TRBJ1-2	CASSFSRGYTF	TGTGCCAGCAGTTTCAGTAGAGGCTACACCTTC
NA	NA	TRBV5-4	TRBJ2-7	CASSYDQASGYEQYF	TGTGCCAGCAGCTACGATCAAGCGTCCGGGTACGAGCAGTACTTC
NA	NA	TRBV5-6	TRBJ2-5	CASSLPRGEETQYF	TGTGCCAGCTCCTTACCGAGGGGGGAAGAGACCCAGTACTTC
TRBD2	NA	TRBV7-8	TRBJ2-3	CASSLLTSGSTDTQYF	TGTGCCAGCAGCCTCCTGACTAGCGGAAGCACAGATACGCAGTATTTT
TRBD2	NA	TRBV18	TRBJ2-5	CASSLLTPGLAETQYF	TGTGCCAGCTCACTACTTACTCCGGGACTAGCCGAGACCCAGTACTTC
NA	NA	TRBV11-3	TRBJ2-3	CASSRTTDTQYF	TGTGCCAGCAGCAGAACCACAGATACGCAGTATTTT
TRBD2	NA	TRBV28	TRBJ2-1	CASRPSGTPNEQFF	TGTGCCAGCAGACCTAGCGGGACGCCCAATGAGCAGTTCTTC
NA	NA	TRBV7-9	TRBJ2-1	CASSLRVGDNEQFF	TGTGCCAGCAGCCTCCGGGTGGGGGACAATGAGCAGTTCTTC
NA	NA	TRBV6-1	TRBJ2-1	CASRHRVYNEQFF	TGTGCCAGCAGGCACAGGGTTTACAATGAGCAGTTCTTC
TRBD1	NA	TRBV19	TRBJ1-4	CASHSVGQGPSLGEKLFF	TGTGCCAGTCACTCCGTGGGACAGGGTCCTTCGTTAGGTGAAAAACTGTTTTTT
NA	NA	TRBV10-3	TRBJ2-6	CAISEATGSSGANVLTF	TGTGCCATCAGTGAGGCGACAGGTAGCTCTGGGGCCAACGTCCTGACTTTC
NA	NA	TRBV5-6	TRBJ2-1	CASSLWLKRYNEQFF	TGTGCCAGCAGCTTGTGGCTAAAGAGGTACAATGAGCAGTTCTTC
TRBD1	NA	TRBV19	TRBJ2-5	CASSIVTTRTGGVQTQYF	TGTGCCAGTAGTATAGTAACCACGCGGACAGGGGGCGTTCAGACCCAGTACTTC
TRBD1	NA	TRBV27	TRBJ2-5	CASSLSTGIKTQYF	TGTGCCAGCAGTTTATCGACAGGGATAAAGACCCAGTACTTC
NA	NA	TRBV7-8	TRBJ2-1	CASSLGDKYEQFF	TGTGCCAGCAGCTTAGGCGATAAGTATGAGCAGTTCTTC
NA	NA	TRBV2	TRBJ2-2	CASSEDSQITGELFF	TGTGCCAGCAGTGAAGATAGTCAAATCACCGGGGAGCTGTTTTTT
TRBD1	few	TRBV5-1	TRBJ2-7	CASSLVGTAYEQYF	TGCGCCAGCAGCTTGGTCGGGACAGCCTACGAGCAGTACTTC
NA	once	TRBV4-1	TRBJ2-7	CASSRRKKDTSSYEQYF	TGCGCCAGCAGCCGACGGAAAAAGGACACGAGCTCCTACGAGCAGTACTTC
TRBD2	NA	TRBV27	TRBJ2-1	CASSLFLAGSSYNEQFF	TGTGCCAGCAGTTTATTTCTAGCGGGAAGCTCCTACAATGAGCAGTTCTTC
NA	NA	TRBV18	TRBJ1-4	CASSLGGGADEKLFF	TGTGCCAGCTCCCTCGGGGGGGGCGCGGACGAAAAACTGTTTTTT
TRBD2	NA	TRBV5-6	TRBJ2-1	CASSLGLAMDEQFF	TGTGCCAGCAGCTTGGGACTAGCGATGGATGAGCAGTTCTTC
NA	NA	TRBV21-1	TRBJ1-4	CASSKAVGAATNEKLFF	TGTGCCAGCAGCAAAGCGGTTGGAGCAGCAACTAATGAAAAACTGTTTTTT
NA	NA	TRBV9	TRBJ1-1	CASSVASAGLNTEAFF	TGTGCCAGCAGCGTAGCTTCGGCAGGTTTAAACACTGAAGCTTTCTTT
NA	NA	TRBV19	TRBJ2-6	CASSIRTLGGSGANVLTF	TGTGCCAGTAGTATCCGGACTCTTGGGGGCTCTGGGGCCAACGTCCTGACTTTC
NA	NA	TRBV10-3	TRBJ2-7	CAISATPRNSYEQYF	TGTGCCATCAGTGCAACTCCTAGGAACTCCTACGAGCAGTACTTC